Presented here are 7 T cell receptor beta chains from one specimen sequenced in a study of T cells after yellow fever vaccination. TCRdb redid the calling of the 5' RACE reads with MiXCR, one entry per CDR3 protein. The sample lists around 320,000 distinct CDR3 sequences, 3.5% to 4.5% occurring once. The sample in question was PBMCs, obtained 15 days after the yellow fever booster vaccination. The receptors originated from a man between 18 and 35 years old who received the YFV17D yellow fever vaccine.

Comment on this clonotype: A much larger clone is a single base away; this may be a read error. This chain uses TRBV5-1 with TRBJ2-1; 10 bases align to TRBD1. Germline-derived CDR1 and CDR2 are SGHRS and YFSETQ. The CDR3 has 18 residues. CDR3 sequence reads: CATSLGDRGSSSYNEQFF. The DNA of the CDR3 is TGCGCCACCAGCTTGGGGGACAGGGGATCGAGCTCCTACAATGAGCAGTTCTTC.

The chain recombines TRBV5-1 with TRBJ1-5; tentative D call: TRBD1 (5 bases). CDR3 size: 15 residues. Germline lookup yields CDR1 SGHRS and CDR2 YFSETQ. The V end was cut by 0 bases, the J end by 3 bases, with 10 bases between. The CDR3: CASSLAGRVNQPQHF. The CDR3 nucleotides read TGCGCCAGCAGCTTGGCGGGCAGGGTCAATCAGCCCCAGCATTTT.

The rearrangement links TRBV20-1 to TRBJ2-7; 10 nucleotides match TRBD2. CDR1 DFQATT and CDR2 SNEGSKA come from the germline V gene (reference sequence). The CDR3 has 16 amino acids. J lost 6 bases, V lost 0 bases, and 11 bases had no gene match. CDR3 sequence: CSARDLARLAGAEQYV. CDR3 DNA sequence: TGCAGTGCTAGAGATCTTGCGCGGCTAGCGGGGGCCGAGCAGTACGTC.

This clonotype was seen at least ten times. The chain uses TRBV5-1 and TRBJ1-1; D remains unclear. CDR1 is SGHRS, CDR2 YFSETQ, per germline. The CDR3 consists of 13 residues. The V gene lost 2 bases and the J gene lost 2 bases, with 7 bases spanning the gap. The CDR3 is CASSLWINTEAFF. CDR3 nucleotide sequence: TGCGCCAGCAGCTTATGGATAAACACTGAAGCTTTCTTT.

There are a few counts of this clonotype. The V call is TRBV5-1, the J call TRBJ2-5; a possible D gene is TRBD2 (6 bases). V dropped 3 bases and J dropped 1 base, with 16 bases sitting between them. Germline loops: CDR1 SGHRS, CDR2 YFSETQ. The CDR3 is 16 amino acids. In DNA form, the CDR3 reads TGCGCCAGCAGCTCAAACGGGGGAATCATCCAAGAGACCCAGTACTTC. Amino acids: CASSSNGGIIQETQYF. Together with reference TRBV5-1 and TRBJ2-5, the CDR3 gives the full variable domain: KAGVTQTPRYLIKTRGQQVTLSCSPISGHRSVSWYQQTPGQGLQFLFEYFSETQRNKGNFPGRFSGRQFSNSRSEMNVSTLELGDSALYLCASSSNGGIIQETQYFGPGTRLLVL.

This clonotype was detected ten times or more. This chain links TRBV6-6 with TRBJ2-7; no definite D call. Germline values: CDR1 MNHNY, CDR2 SVGAGI (reference sequence). Trimming removed 6 bases at V and 3 bases at J, with 12 bases between. The CDR3 has 13 amino acids. The CDR3 loop is CASRPDWIYEQYF. The DNA of the CDR3 is TGTGCCAGCAGGCCCGACTGGATCTACGAGCAGTACTTC.

Ten or more counts support this clonotype. The chain recombines TRBV6-1 with TRBJ2-7; the match to TRBD2 covers 8 bases. CDR3 length equals 15 residues. Trimming at V came to 2 bases and at J to 2 bases, leaving 5 bases not matched to a gene. The V gene's germline CDR1 is MNHNS and CDR2 SASEGT. CDR3 amino acids: CASSESTSAPYEQYV. The CDR3 DNA reads TGTGCCAGCAGTGAATCGACTAGCGCTCCCTACGAGCAGTACGTC.